Given below is one TCR beta chain in context. Original processing methods: Estimates of nucleated cell counts were drawn from the amplification of reference gene primers. Here immunoSEQ multiplex PCR was the method, and the copy in TCRdb shows in-frame clones only, minus some. Clonal size and the V and J genes are those of that table, whereas D and trimming came from the DNA. The data show about 64,000 clones, with 70% to 90% seen just once and 3.2% held by the top ten. This sample was included in a study of blood T cell repertoires in COVID-19. As for the study in general: COVID-19 samples from acute and convalescent phases originated in the United States, Italy and Spain. T cells, B-cell-depleted T cells, or PBMCs supplied cDNA or gDNA.

The CDR3 sequence is 14 residues long. CDR1 and CDR2 from the germline V gene are SGHRS and YFSETQ. Deletions cut 4 bases from V and 1 base from J, with 11 bases between. This TCR was recovered from a man in his fifties or sixties with active COVID-19. The sequenced sample consisted of peripheral blood. The V and J genes are TRBV5-1 and TRBJ1-1, with unresolved D. The DNA for the CDR3 is TGCGCCAGCAGCCCTCGCGAGTCGAACACTGAAGCTTTCTTT. Its protein is CASSPRESNTEAFF.